The clone carrying this T cell receptor beta chain has just a few counts. Germline V CDR1 and CDR2: MNHEY, SVGAGI. CDR3 length: 13 amino acids. V was shortened by 7 bases and J by 1 base, with 10 bases between the two germline ends. The sample comes from a study of blood T cell repertoires in COVID-19. In the authors' workflow: Estimation of nucleated cell counts was performed using reference gene primer amplification. Repertoires were generated with immunoSEQ multiplex PCR, while TCRdb's copy carries only in-frame clones and drops some. V and J calls and clone size come straight from that table; D and trimming were deduced from the DNA. The sample carries 350,000 to 450,000 clones, more than 80% recorded once.

Sequences were obtained from peripheral blood. The clonotype comes from a man in his forties with acute or convalescent COVID-19. V and J are TRBV6-5 and TRBJ1-2; the D is unclear. The CDR3: CASTRSGNYGYTF. CDR3 nucleotide sequence: TGTGCCAGCACGCGTTCGGGTAACTATGGCTACACCTTC.